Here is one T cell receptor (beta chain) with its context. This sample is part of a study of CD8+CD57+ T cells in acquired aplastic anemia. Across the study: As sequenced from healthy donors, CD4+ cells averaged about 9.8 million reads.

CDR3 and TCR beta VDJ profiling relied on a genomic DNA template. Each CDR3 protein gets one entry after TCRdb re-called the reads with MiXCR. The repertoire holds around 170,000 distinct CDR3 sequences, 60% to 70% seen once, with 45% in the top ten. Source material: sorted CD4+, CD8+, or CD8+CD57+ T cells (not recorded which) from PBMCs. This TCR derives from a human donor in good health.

DNA of the CDR3: TGTGCCAGCAGTGTAACAACGAACACTGAAGCTTTCTTT. It translates to CASSVTTNTEAFF. V and J are TRBV6-6 and TRBJ1-1; D gene unclear. V was clipped by 5 bases and J by 1 base, with 8 bases between them. The CDR3 is made up of 13 amino acids. CDR1 and CDR2 (germline): MNHNY, SVGAGI (reference sequence).